These 8 T cell receptor beta chains were all obtained from the same sample, sequenced in a study of OX40 agonist ivuxolimab in advanced cancers. Using immunoSEQ multiplex PCR, the repertoire was profiled, and TCRdb retains in-frame clones only, with some absent. This repertoire shows tens of thousands of clones, about 90% found once; its top ten account for more than 0.35%. This specimen consisted of CD4+ or CD8+ T cells sorted from blood, obtained in a trial of the OX40 agonist ivuxolimab. The receptors derive from an adult with an advanced solid tumor such as melanoma, head and neck, liver or kidney cancer.

The genes are TRBV18 and TRBJ2-1; 7 bases match TRBD2. J gave up 4 bases and V 3 bases, and 6 bases lay outside the gene matches. Germline assignment: CDR1 KGHSH and CDR2 LQKENI. The CDR3 length is 15 residues. For the CDR3, the DNA is TGTGCCAGCTCACCGATTCTAGCGGCTTACAATGAGCAGTTCTTC. Protein: CASSPILAAYNEQFF.

The chain has TRBV28 and TRBJ1-2, with D uncertain. V lost 2 bases and J lost 8, with 6 bases in between. The CDR3 runs to 11 residues. The V gene's germline CDR1 is MDHEN and CDR2 SYDVKM. The CDR3 sequence: CASSLGRGYTF. CDR3 nucleotide sequence: TGTGCCAGCAGTTTAGGTCGCGGCTACACCTTC.

The chain recombines TRBV6-1 with TRBJ1-2, with D possibly being TRBD1 (5 bases). CDR1 is MNHNS, CDR2 SASEGT, per germline. Trimming cost V 6 bases and J 4 bases, with 18 bases left between them. The CDR3 is 15 amino acids. The chain's CDR3 is CASRGEGLWGYGYTF. CDR3 DNA sequence: TGTGCCAGCAGGGGGGAAGGGCTCTGGGGCTATGGCTACACCTTC.

This clone has just a few counts. The chain joins TRBV27 to TRBJ1-1; a possible D gene is TRBD1 (6 bases). The CDR3 extends over 13 amino acids. Germline-derived CDR1 and CDR2 are MNHEY and SMNVEV (reference sequence). V was pared by 0 bases and J by 4 bases, with 6 bases between. CDR3 in amino acids: CASSLSDSTEAFF. In DNA form, the CDR3 reads TGTGCCAGCAGTTTATCGGACAGCACTGAAGCTTTCTTT.

This chain joins TRBV6-1 and TRBJ2-1; 8 bases line up with TRBD1. V shed 4 bases and J 2 bases; nucleotides not matched to a gene: 4. The CDR3 loop spans 15 amino acids. Germline V gives CDR1 MNHNS, CDR2 SASEGT. CDR3 DNA: TGTGCCAGCAGTGTGATGACAGGGGCCTACAATGAGCAGTTCTTC. This sequence encodes CASSVMTGAYNEQFF.

The V and J genes are TRBV11-2 and TRBJ1-3; D gene unclear. The germline CDR1 and CDR2 sequences are SGHAT and FQNNGV. Trimming took off 0 bases at V and 4 bases at J, with 1 base between the two ends. This CDR3 has 12 residues. As DNA, the CDR3 is TGTGCCAGCAGCTTAGAAGGAAACACCATATATTTT. Residues: CASSLEGNTIYF.

This clone was found once. The rearrangement links TRBV27 to TRBJ2-7, with TRBD2 matching 8 bases. There are 14 residues in the CDR3. Unmatched junction bases numbered 11, after V lost 8 bases and J lost 5 bases. The germline V gene encodes CDR1 MNHEY and CDR2 SMNVEV (reference sequence). CDR3 DNA sequence: TGTGCCAGCCGCCAAAGCGGGAGATACCACGAGCAGTACTTC. Protein sequence: CASRQSGRYHEQYF.

The J gene is TRBJ2-5, the V gene TRBV5-1; no clear D gene. CDR1 and CDR2 from the germline V gene are SGHRS and YFSETQ. CDR3 length equals 15 residues. Trimming shortened V by 4 bases and J by 2 bases, and 15 bases separated the two germline ends. Here the CDR3 reads CASSPRSPSQETQYF. The CDR3 DNA reads as TGCGCCAGCAGCCCGCGTTCCCCCTCTCAAGAGACCCAGTACTTC.